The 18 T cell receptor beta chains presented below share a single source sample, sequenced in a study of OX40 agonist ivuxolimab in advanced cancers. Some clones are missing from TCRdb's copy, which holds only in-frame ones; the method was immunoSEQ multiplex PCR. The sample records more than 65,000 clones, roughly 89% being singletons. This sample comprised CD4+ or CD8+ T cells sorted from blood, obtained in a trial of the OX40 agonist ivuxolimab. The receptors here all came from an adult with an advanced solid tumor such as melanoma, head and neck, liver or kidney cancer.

CDR3 sequence: CASSGRGAEAFF. As DNA, the CDR3 is TGTGCCAGCAGTGGAAGGGGGGCTGAAGCTTTCTTT. This chain joins TRBV6-5 and TRBJ1-1, with TRBD1 as a possible D gene (6 bases). The CDR3 consists of 12 residues. The germline CDR1 and CDR2 sequences are MNHEY and SVGAGI. V dropped 5 bases and J dropped 6 bases, with 10 bases sitting between them.

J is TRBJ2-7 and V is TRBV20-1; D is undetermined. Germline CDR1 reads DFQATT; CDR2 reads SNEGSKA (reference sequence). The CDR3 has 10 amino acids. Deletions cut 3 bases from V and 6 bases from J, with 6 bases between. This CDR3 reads CSASGGEQYF. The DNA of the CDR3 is TGCAGTGCTAGCGGCGGCGAGCAGTACTTC.

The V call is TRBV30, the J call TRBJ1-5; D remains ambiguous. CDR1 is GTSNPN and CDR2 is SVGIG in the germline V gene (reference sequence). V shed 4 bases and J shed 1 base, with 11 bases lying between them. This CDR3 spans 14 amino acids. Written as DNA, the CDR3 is TGTGCCTGGACTCCGGACGGAAGCAATCAGCCCCAGCATTTT. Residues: CAWTPDGSNQPQHF. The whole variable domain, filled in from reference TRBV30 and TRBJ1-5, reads SQTIHQWPATLVQPVGSPLSLECTVEGTSNPNLYWYRQAAGRGLQLLFYSVGIGQISSEVPQNLSASRPQDRQFILSSKKLLLSDSGFYLCAWTPDGSNQPQHFGDGTRLSIL.

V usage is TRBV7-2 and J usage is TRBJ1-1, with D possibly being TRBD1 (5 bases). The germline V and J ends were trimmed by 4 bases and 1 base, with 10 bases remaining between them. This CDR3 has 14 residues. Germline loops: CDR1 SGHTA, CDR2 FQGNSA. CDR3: CASSSGRSNTEAFF. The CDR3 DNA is TGTGCCAGCAGCTCGGGACGTTCGAACACTGAAGCTTTCTTT.

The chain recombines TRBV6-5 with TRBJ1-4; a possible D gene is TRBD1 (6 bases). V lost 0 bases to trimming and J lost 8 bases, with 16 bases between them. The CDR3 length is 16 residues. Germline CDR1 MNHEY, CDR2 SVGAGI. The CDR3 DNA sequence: TGTGCCAGCAGTTACTCGAGTACAAGGGGGGGGGAAAAACTGTTTTTT. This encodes CASSYSSTRGGEKLFF.

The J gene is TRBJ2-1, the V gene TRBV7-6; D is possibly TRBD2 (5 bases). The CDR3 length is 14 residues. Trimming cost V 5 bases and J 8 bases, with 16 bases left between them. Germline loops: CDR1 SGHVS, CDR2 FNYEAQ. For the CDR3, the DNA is TGTGCCAGCAGCCCCCGGGAATTTACCTATGAGCAGTTCTTC. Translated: CASSPREFTYEQFF.

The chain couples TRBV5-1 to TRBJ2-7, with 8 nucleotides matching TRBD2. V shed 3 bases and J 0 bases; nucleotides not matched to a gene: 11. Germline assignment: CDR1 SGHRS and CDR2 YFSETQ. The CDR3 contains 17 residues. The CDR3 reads CASSSTTSSGFSYEQYF. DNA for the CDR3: TGCGCCAGCAGCTCGACCACTTCTAGCGGGTTCTCCTACGAGCAGTACTTC.

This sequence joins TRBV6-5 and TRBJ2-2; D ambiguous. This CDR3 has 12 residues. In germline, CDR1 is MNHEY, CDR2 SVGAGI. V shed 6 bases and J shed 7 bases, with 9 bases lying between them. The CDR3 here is CASRRIVGELFF. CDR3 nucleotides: TGTGCCAGCAGGAGAATCGTCGGGGAGCTGTTTTTT.

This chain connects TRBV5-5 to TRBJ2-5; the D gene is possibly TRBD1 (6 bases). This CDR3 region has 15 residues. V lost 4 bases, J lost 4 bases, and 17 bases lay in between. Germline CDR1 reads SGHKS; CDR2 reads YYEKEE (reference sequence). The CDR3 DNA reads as TGTGCCAGCAGCCTGATAACTACAGGGTTAGAGACCCAGTACTTC. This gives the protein CASSLITTGLETQYF.

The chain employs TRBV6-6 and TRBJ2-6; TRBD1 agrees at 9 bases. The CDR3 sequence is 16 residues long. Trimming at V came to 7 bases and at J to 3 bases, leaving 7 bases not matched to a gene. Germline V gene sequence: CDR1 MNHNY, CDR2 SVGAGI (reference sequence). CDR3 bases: TGTGCCAGCACCGGGAACAGGGGGCATGGGGCCAACGTCCTGACTTTC. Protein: CASTGNRGHGANVLTF.

This CDR3 reads CSAHASGNTGELFF. DNA of the CDR3: TGCAGCGCACACGCTAGCGGCAACACCGGGGAGCTGTTTTTT. This chain joins TRBV29-1 and TRBJ2-2, with TRBD2 matching over 7 bases. V gave up 7 bases and J gave up 2 bases; unmatched junction bases: 7. CDR3 length: 14 residues. In germline, CDR1 is SQVTM, CDR2 ANQGSEA.

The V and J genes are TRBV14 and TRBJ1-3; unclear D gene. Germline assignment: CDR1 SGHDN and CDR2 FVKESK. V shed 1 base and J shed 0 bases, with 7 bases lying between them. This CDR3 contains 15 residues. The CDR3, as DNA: TGTGCCAGCAGCCAAGTTGGAAACTCTGGAAACACCATATATTTT. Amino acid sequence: CASSQVGNSGNTIYF.

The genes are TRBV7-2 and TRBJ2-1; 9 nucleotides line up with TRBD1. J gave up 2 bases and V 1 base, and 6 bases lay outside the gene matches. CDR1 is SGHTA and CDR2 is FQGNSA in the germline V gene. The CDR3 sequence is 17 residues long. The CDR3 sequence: CASSLGPGQGTYNEQFF. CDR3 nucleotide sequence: TGTGCCAGCAGCTTAGGTCCGGGACAGGGAACCTACAATGAGCAGTTCTTC. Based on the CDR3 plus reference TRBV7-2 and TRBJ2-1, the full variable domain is GAGVSQSPSNKVTEKGKDVELRCDPISGHTALYWYRQSLGQGLEFLIYFQGNSAPDKSGLPSDRFSAERTGGSVSTLTIQRTQQEDSAVYLCASSLGPGQGTYNEQFFGPGTRLTVL.

The CDR3 sequence: CASSRGIELIGANVLTF. The CDR3 bases are TGCGCCAGCAGCCGAGGGATCGAGTTGATTGGGGCCAACGTCCTGACTTTC. The chain couples TRBV4-1 to TRBJ2-6; D might be TRBD2 (5 bases). The V end lost 4 bases, the J end lost 3 bases, and 16 bases lay between the germline ends. Germline V gene sequence: CDR1 MGHRA, CDR2 YSYEKL. The CDR3 consists of 17 residues.

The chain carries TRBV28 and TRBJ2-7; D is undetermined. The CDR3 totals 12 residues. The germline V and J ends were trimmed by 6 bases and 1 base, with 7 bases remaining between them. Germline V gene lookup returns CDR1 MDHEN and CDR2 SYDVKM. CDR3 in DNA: TGTGCCAGCAGGGGGTCTTCCTACGAGCAGTACTTC. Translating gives CASRGSSYEQYF. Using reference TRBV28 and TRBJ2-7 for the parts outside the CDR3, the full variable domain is DVKVTQSSRYLVKRTGEKVFLECVQDMDHENMFWYRQDPGLGLRLIYFSYDVKMKEKGDIPEGYSVSREKKERFSLILESASTNQTSMYLCASRGSSYEQYFGPGTRLTVT.

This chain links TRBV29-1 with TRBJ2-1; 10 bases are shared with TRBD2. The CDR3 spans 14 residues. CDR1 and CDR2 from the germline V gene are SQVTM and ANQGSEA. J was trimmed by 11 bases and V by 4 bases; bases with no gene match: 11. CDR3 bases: TGCAGCGTTGTAGCGGGAGGTCCGTTGGGGAAGCAGTTCTTC. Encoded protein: CSVVAGGPLGKQFF.

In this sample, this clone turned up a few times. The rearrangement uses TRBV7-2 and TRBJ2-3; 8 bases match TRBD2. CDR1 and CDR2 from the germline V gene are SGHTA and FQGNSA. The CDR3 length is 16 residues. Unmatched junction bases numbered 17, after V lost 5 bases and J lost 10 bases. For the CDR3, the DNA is TGTGCCAGCAGCCCGACCGGGACTAGTGGACTTAGGCCGCAGTATTTT. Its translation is CASSPTGTSGLRPQYF.

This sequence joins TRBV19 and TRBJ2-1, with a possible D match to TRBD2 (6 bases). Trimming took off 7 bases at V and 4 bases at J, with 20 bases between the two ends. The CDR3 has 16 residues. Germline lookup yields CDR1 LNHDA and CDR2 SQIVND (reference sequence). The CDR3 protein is CASTAGGASAYNEQFF. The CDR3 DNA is TGTGCCAGTACCGCAGGCGGGGCTAGCGCTTACAATGAGCAGTTCTTC.